This TCR beta chain was found in a study of Graves' ophthalmopathy and Graves' hyperthyroidism. Using RNA transcripts, the TCR beta CDR3 regions were amplified. First-round RT-PCR relied on HTBI primers, and a second-round multiplex PCR came next. Each CDR3 protein is one row after TCRdb ran MiXCR on the multiplex PCR reads. The sample lists 500,000 to 700,000 distinct CDR3 sequences, 22% occurring once. The germline V gene encodes CDR1 SGDLS and CDR2 YYNGEE. Trimming cost V 0 bases and J 4 bases, with 16 bases left between them. The CDR3 length is 16 residues. This clonotype was observed many times. This clonotype was sampled from a young woman with stable Graves' hyperthyroidism. Some clones in this sample may be carry-over from other donors' samples. The chain is built from TRBV9 and TRBJ1-2, with a possible D match to TRBD1 (5 bases). What was sequenced was peripheral blood. CDR3 in DNA: TGTGCCAGCAGCGTAGCCGACTATCCCGGGACCTATGGCTACACCTTC. Translation: CASSVADYPGTYGYTF.